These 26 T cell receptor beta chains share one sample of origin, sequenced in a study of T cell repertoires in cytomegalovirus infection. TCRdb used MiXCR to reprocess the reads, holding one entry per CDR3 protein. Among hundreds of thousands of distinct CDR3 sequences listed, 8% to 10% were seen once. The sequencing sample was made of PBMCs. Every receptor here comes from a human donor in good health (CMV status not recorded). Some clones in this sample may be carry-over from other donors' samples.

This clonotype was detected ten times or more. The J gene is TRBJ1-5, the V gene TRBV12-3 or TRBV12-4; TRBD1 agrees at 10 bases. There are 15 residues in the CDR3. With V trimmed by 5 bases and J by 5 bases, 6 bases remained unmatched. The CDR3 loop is CASSPWTGGDQPQHF. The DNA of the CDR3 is TGTGCCAGCAGTCCTTGGACAGGGGGGGATCAGCCCCAGCATTTT.

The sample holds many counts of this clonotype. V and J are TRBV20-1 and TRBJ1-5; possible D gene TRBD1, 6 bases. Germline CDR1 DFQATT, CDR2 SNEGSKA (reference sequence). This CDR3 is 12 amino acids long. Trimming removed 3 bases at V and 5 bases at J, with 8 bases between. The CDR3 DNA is TGCAGTGCTAGTAAGGGGGATCAGCCCCAGCATTTT. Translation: CSASKGDQPQHF.

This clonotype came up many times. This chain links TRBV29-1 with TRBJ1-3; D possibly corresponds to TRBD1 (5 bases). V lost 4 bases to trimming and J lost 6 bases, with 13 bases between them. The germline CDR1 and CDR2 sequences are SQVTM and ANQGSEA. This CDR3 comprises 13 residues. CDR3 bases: TGCAGCGTTGCCCAGGGTAAAGAAAACACCATATATTTT. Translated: CSVAQGKENTIYF.

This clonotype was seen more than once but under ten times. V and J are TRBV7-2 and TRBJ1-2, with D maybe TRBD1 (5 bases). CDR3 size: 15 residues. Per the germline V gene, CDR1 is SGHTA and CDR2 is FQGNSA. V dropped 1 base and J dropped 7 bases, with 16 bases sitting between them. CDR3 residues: CASSLERGGFAGYTF. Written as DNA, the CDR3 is TGTGCCAGCAGCTTAGAGAGGGGCGGGTTTGCTGGCTACACCTTC.

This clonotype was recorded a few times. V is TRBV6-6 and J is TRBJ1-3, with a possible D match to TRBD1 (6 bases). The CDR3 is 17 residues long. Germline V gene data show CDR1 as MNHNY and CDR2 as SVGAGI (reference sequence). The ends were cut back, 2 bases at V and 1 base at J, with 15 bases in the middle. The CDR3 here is CASSYTGGRVSGNTIYF. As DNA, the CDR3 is TGTGCCAGCAGTTACACGGGGGGCAGGGTATCTGGAAACACCATATATTTT.

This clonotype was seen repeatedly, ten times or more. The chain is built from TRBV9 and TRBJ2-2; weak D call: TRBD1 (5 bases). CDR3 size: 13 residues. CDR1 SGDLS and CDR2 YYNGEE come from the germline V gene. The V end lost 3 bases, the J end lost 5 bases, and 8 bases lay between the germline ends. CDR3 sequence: CASSGRETGELFF. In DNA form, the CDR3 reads TGTGCCAGCAGCGGCAGGGAAACCGGGGAGCTGTTTTTT.

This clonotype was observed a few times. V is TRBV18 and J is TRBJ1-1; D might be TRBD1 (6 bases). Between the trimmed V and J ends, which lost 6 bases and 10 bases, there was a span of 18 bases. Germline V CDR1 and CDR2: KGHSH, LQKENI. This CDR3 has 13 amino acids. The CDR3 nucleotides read TGTGCCAGCTCTCCATCGGTAGGGGGGAGAGCTTTCTTT. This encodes CASSPSVGGRAFF.

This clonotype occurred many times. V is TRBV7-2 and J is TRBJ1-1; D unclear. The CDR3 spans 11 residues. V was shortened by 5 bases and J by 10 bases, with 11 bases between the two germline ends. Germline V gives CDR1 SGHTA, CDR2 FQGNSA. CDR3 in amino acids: CASSMGSPAFF. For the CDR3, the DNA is TGTGCCAGCAGCATGGGTTCCCCAGCTTTCTTT.

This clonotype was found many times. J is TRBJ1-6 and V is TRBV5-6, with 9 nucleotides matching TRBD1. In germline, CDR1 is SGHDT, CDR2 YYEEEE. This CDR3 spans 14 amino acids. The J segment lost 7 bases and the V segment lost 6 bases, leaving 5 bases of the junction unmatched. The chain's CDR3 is CASINRGLNSPLHF. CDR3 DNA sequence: TGTGCCAGCATCAACAGGGGGCTAAATTCACCCCTCCACTTT.

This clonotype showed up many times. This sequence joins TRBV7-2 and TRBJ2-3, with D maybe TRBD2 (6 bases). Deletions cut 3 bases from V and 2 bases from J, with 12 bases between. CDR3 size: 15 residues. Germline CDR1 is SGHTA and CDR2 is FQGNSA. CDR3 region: CASSFYTSPTDTQYF. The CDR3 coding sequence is TGTGCCAGCAGCTTCTACACTAGCCCCACAGATACGCAGTATTTT.

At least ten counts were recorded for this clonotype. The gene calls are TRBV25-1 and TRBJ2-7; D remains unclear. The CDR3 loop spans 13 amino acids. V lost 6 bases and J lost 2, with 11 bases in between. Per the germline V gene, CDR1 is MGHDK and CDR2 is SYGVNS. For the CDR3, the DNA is TGTGCCAGCAGCAACAGCCCAACCTACGAGCAGTACTTC. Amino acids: CASSNSPTYEQYF.

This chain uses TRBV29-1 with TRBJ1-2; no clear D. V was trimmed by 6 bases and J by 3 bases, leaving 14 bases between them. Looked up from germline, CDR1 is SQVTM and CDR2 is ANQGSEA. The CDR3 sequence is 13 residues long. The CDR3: CSVAGRNHYGYTF. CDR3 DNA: TGCAGCGTCGCCGGAAGGAACCACTATGGCTACACCTTC.

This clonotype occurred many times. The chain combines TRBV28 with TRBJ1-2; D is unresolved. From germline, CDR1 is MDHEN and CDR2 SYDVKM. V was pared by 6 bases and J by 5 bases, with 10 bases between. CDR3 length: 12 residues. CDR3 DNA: TGTGCCAGCAGAGAGAGGGAATATGGCTACACCTTC. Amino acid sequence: CASREREYGYTF.

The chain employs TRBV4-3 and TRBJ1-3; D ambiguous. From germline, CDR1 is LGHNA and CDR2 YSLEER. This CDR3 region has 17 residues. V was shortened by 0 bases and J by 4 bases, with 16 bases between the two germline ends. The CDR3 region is CASSQEGLAGYGNTIYF. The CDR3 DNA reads TGCGCCAGCAGCCAAGAGGGATTGGCAGGCTACGGAAACACCATATATTTT.

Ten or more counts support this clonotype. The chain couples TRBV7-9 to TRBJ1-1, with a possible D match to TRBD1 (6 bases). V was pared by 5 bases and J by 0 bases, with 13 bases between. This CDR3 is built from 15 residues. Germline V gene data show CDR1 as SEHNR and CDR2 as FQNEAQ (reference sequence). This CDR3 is CASSPGGRLNTEAFF. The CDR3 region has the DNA TGTGCCAGCAGCCCCGGGGGCCGCTTGAACACTGAAGCTTTCTTT.

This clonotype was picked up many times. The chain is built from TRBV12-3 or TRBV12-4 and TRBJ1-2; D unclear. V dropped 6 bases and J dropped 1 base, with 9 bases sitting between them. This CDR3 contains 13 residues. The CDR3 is CASRWGLNYGYTF. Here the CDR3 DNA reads TGTGCCAGCAGGTGGGGTCTTAACTATGGCTACACCTTC.

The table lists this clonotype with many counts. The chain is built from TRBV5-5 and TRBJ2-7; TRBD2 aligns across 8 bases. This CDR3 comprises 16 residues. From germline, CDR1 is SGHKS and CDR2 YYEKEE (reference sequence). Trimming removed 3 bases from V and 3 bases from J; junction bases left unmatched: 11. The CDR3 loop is CASSSYPRGGHYEQYV. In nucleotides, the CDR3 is TGTGCCAGCAGCTCCTACCCCCGGGGGGGCCACTACGAGCAGTACGTC.

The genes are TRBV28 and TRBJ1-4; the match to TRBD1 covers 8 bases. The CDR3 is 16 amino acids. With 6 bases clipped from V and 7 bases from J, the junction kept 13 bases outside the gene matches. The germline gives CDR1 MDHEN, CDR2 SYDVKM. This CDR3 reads CASRSHPGGVGEKLFF. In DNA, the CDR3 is TGTGCCAGCAGGTCTCACCCAGGGGGCGTTGGTGAAAAACTGTTTTTT. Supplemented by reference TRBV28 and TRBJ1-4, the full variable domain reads DVKVTQSSRYLVKRTGEKVFLECVQDMDHENMFWYRQDPGLGLRLIYFSYDVKMKEKGDIPEGYSVSREKKERFSLILESASTNQTSMYLCASRSHPGGVGEKLFFGSGTQLSVL.

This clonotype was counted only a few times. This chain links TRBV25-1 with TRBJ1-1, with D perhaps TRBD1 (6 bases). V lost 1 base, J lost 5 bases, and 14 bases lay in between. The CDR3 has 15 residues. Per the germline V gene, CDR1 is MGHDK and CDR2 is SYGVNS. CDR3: CASSEWGGRGTEAFF. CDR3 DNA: TGTGCCAGCAGTGAATGGGGGGGCCGGGGGACTGAAGCTTTCTTT.

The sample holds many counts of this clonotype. The CDR3 DNA reads as TGTGCCAGCAGCTTCCGACAGACTTCCACTGAAGCTTTCTTT. Translating it yields CASSFRQTSTEAFF. This chain links TRBV7-3 with TRBJ1-1; TRBD1 might be the D (5 bases). The CDR3 consists of 14 residues. Looked up from germline, CDR1 is SGHTA and CDR2 is FQGTGA. Deletions cut 3 bases from V and 4 bases from J, with 12 bases between.

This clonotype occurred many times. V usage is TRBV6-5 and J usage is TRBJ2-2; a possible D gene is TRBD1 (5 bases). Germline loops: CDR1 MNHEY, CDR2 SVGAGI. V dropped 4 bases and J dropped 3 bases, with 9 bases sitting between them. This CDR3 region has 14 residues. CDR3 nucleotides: TGTGCCAGCAGTTGGGGCCCGGACACCGGGGAGCTGTTTTTT. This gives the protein CASSWGPDTGELFF.

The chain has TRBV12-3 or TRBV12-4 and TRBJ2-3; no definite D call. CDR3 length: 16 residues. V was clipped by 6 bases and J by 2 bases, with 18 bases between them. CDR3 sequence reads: CASRPVGGRPTDTQYF. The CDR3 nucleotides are TGTGCCAGCAGGCCCGTGGGCGGTAGACCCACAGATACGCAGTATTTT.

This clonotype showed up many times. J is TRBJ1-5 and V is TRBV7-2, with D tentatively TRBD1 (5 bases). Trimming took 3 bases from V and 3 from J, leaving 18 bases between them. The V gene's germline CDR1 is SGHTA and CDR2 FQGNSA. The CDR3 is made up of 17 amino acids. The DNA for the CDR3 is TGTGCCAGCAGCTTGGAGCCTCAGGGATTCGCCAATCAGCCCCAGCATTTT. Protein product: CASSLEPQGFANQPQHF.

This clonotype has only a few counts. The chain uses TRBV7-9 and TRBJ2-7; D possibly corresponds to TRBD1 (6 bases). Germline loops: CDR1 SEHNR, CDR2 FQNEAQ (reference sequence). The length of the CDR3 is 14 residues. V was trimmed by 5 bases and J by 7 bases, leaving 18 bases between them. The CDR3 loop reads CASSASGTIGEQYV. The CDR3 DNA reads TGTGCCAGCAGCGCCTCCGGGACAATCGGTGAGCAGTACGTC.

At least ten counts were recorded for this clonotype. CDR3 sequence (DNA): TGTGCCAGCAGCCCCTTTTCTGGGGCCAACGTCCTGACTTTC. It specifies CASSPFSGANVLTF. The chain uses TRBV28 and TRBJ2-6; D unclear. The CDR3 runs to 14 residues. Trimming cost V 6 bases and J 1 base, with 7 bases left between them. Germline loops: CDR1 MDHEN, CDR2 SYDVKM.

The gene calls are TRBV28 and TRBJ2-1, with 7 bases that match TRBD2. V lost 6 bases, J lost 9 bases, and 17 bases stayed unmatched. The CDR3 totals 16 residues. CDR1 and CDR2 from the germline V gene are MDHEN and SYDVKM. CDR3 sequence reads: CASSPSGVLGFSEQFF. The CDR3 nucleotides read TGTGCCAGCAGCCCCAGCGGGGTTTTAGGGTTTAGTGAGCAGTTCTTC. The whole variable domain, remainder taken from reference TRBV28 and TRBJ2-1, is DVKVTQSSRYLVKRTGEKVFLECVQDMDHENMFWYRQDPGLGLRLIYFSYDVKMKEKGDIPEGYSVSREKKERFSLILESASTNQTSMYLCASSPSGVLGFSEQFFGPGTRLTVL.